The 32 T cell receptor beta chains below all came from one sample that was sequenced in a study of T cell responses to AZD1222 COVID-19 vaccine. Clones were sequenced by immunoSEQ multiplex PCR, and TCRdb holds only the in-frame ones, with some missing. This sample yields under 85,000 clones, of which over 75% are seen a single time; about 3% belongs to the top ten. The sequenced sample was peripheral blood, obtained 28 days after the second AZD1222 dose. Receptor source: an adult who received the AZD1222 COVID-19 vaccine.

This chain joins TRBV3-1 (or the pseudogene TRBV3-2) and TRBJ1-2, with D possibly being TRBD1 (6 bases). In germline, CDR1 is LGHDT, CDR2 YNNKEL (reference sequence). The length of the CDR3 is 13 residues. V was shortened by 4 bases and J by 4 bases, with 10 bases between the two germline ends. The CDR3 DNA sequence: TGTGCCAGCAGCCTCACAGGGCCCTATGGCTACACCTTC. It specifies CASSLTGPYGYTF.

The chain employs TRBV6-5 and TRBJ1-5; perhaps TRBD1 as D (6 bases). Trimming took off 6 bases at V and 6 bases at J, with 12 bases between the two ends. The CDR3 sequence is 13 residues long. Germline V gene data show CDR1 as MNHEY and CDR2 as SVGAGI. CDR3 region: CASRSQGSQPQHF. The DNA for the CDR3 is TGTGCCAGCAGGTCCCAGGGGAGTCAGCCCCAGCATTTT.

The J gene is TRBJ1-5, the V gene TRBV7-8; D uncertain. V was trimmed by 3 bases and J by 5 bases, leaving 14 bases between them. The CDR3 is made up of 15 amino acids. CDR1 and CDR2 from the germline V gene are SGHVS and FQNEAQ. CDR3 residues: CASSLGRERHQPQHF. Here the CDR3 DNA reads TGTGCCAGCAGCTTGGGCCGGGAAAGGCATCAGCCCCAGCATTTT.

The chain uses TRBV11-2 and TRBJ1-3; D gene uncertain. From germline, CDR1 is SGHAT and CDR2 FQNNGV. This CDR3 has 12 residues. Trimming took off 6 bases at V and 0 bases at J, with 3 bases between the two ends. The CDR3 loop reads CASRYSGNTIYF. In DNA form, the CDR3 reads TGTGCCAGCAGGTACTCTGGAAACACCATATATTTT.

The chain carries TRBV5-6 and TRBJ1-4; D remains ambiguous. Trimming removed 4 bases from V and 0 bases from J, with 13 bases in between. This CDR3 has 16 amino acids. Germline CDR1 and CDR2: SGHDT and YYEEEE. The CDR3 region is CASSPGWFATNEKLFF. CDR3 DNA: TGTGCCAGCAGCCCCGGTTGGTTTGCAACTAATGAAAAACTGTTTTTT.

The chain has TRBV9 and TRBJ1-4, with a weak D call TRBD1 (5 bases). Trimming took off 4 bases at V and 5 bases at J, with 9 bases between the two ends. This CDR3 comprises 13 residues. Germline V CDR1 and CDR2: SGDLS, YYNGEE. The CDR3 DNA reads TGTGCCAGCAGCCAGGGTGCCAATGAAAAACTGTTTTTT. Amino acids: CASSQGANEKLFF.

The J gene is TRBJ2-1, the V gene TRBV5-6; 12 nucleotides align to TRBD2. The V segment lost 4 bases and the J segment 4 bases; nucleotides outside the gene matches: 3. The CDR3 totals 15 residues. The germline CDR1 and CDR2 sequences are SGHDT and YYEEEE. The CDR3 is CASSRGLAGYNEQFF. The CDR3 DNA reads as TGTGCCAGCAGCCGAGGACTAGCGGGGTACAATGAGCAGTTCTTC.

This rearrangement joins TRBV11-3 to TRBJ1-1, with D hard to call. Germline assignment: CDR1 SGHNT and CDR2 YENEEA. V lost 3 bases and J lost 5, with 16 bases in between. The CDR3 has 15 amino acids. Written as DNA, the CDR3 is TGTGCCAGCAGCTTTAGCGTTCGAGGGTTAACTGAAGCTTTCTTT. It specifies CASSFSVRGLTEAFF.

This chain uses TRBV5-1 with TRBJ2-2, with a tentative D call TRBD2 (6 bases). Trimming removed 3 bases from V and 1 base from J, with 13 bases in between. The V gene's germline CDR1 is SGHRS and CDR2 YFSETQ. The CDR3 has 16 amino acids. CDR3 amino acids: CASSSTAGLNTGELFF. The DNA of the CDR3 is TGCGCCAGCAGCTCGACAGCGGGTTTGAACACCGGGGAGCTGTTTTTT.

The chain has TRBV7-8 and TRBJ1-3; D possibly corresponds to TRBD1 (6 bases). CDR1 is SGHVS, CDR2 FQNEAQ, per germline. The CDR3 totals 15 residues. V gave up 5 bases and J gave up 3 bases, with 14 bases separating them. In DNA form, the CDR3 reads TGTGCCAGCAGCACATCGGGGGCGTTTGGAAACACCATATATTTT. Translated, it gives CASSTSGAFGNTIYF.

The CDR3 nucleotides are TGTGCCAGCAGTAGGGGACAGTACACTGAAGCTTTCTTT. Its translation: CASSRGQYTEAFF. The V call is TRBV6-5, the J call TRBJ1-1, with TRBD1 identical over 7 bases. The V and J ends lost 5 bases and 3 bases, in that order; junction bases with no gene match: 3. This CDR3 region has 13 residues. The germline V gene encodes CDR1 MNHEY and CDR2 SVGAGI.

This rearrangement joins TRBV30 to TRBJ1-1; D is ambiguous. Germline CDR1 GTSNPN, CDR2 SVGIG (reference sequence). The CDR3 loop spans 13 amino acids. V gave up 5 bases and J gave up 3 bases, with 13 bases separating them. DNA of the CDR3: TGTGCCTGGGGAAATAATGTTGACACTGAAGCTTTCTTT. Encoded protein: CAWGNNVDTEAFF.

The chain links TRBV9 to TRBJ1-5, with a weak D call TRBD1 (5 bases). V lost 3 bases and J lost 6, with 28 bases in between. Germline V CDR1 and CDR2: SGDLS, YYNGEE. The CDR3 is made up of 19 amino acids. The CDR3 nucleotides are TGTGCCAGCAGCGCAACCTCGCCGGGGCGCACCCCGGCGGGTCAGCCCCAGCATTTT. As protein: CASSATSPGRTPAGQPQHF.

This clone was counted a single time. The rearrangement joins TRBV9 to TRBJ1-3; D is unresolved. CDR1 is SGDLS and CDR2 is YYNGEE in the germline V gene. The CDR3 sequence is 16 residues long. V lost 2 bases and J 5 bases, leaving 17 bases between the germline ends. Here the CDR3 DNA reads TGTGCCAGCAGCGTCCGACCGGCGAGGGAAAGAAACACCATATATTTT. Amino acid sequence: CASSVRPARERNTIYF.

This chain links TRBV7-2 with TRBJ2-7, with 7 bases that match TRBD2. Germline assignment: CDR1 SGHTA and CDR2 FQGNSA. The CDR3 is made up of 15 amino acids. J was trimmed by 4 bases and V by 5 bases; bases with no gene match: 11. The CDR3: CASSTRAGPGYEQYF. The CDR3 DNA is TGTGCCAGCAGCACGCGAGCGGGACCGGGTTACGAGCAGTACTTC.

The genes are TRBV7-2 and TRBJ1-2, with unresolved D. CDR1 SGHTA and CDR2 FQGNSA come from the germline V gene. The CDR3 is 14 residues long. V lost 6 bases and J 4 bases, leaving 15 bases between the germline ends. CDR3 sequence: CASSPDTETYGYTF. CDR3 coding DNA: TGTGCCAGCAGTCCAGACACGGAGACCTATGGCTACACCTTC.

The gene calls are TRBV14 and TRBJ1-2, with a weak D call TRBD1 (6 bases). CDR3 length equals 17 residues. V lost 0 bases to trimming and J lost 0 bases, with 14 bases between them. Germline lookup yields CDR1 SGHDN and CDR2 FVKESK. The CDR3 coding sequence is TGTGCCAGCAGCCAAGATTCGGCAGGGGCAGCTAACTATGGCTACACCTTC. It codes for CASSQDSAGAANYGYTF.

The rearrangement joins TRBV5-1 to TRBJ2-5; the match to TRBD1 covers 7 bases. The germline V gene encodes CDR1 SGHRS and CDR2 YFSETQ. Trimming cost V 4 bases and J 1 base; bases outside gene matches: 4. The CDR3 is 14 residues long. The CDR3 sequence is CASSRGQLQETQYF. The CDR3 DNA reads as TGCGCCAGCAGCAGGGGACAGCTCCAAGAGACCCAGTACTTC.

V gene TRBV6-6 combines with J gene TRBJ1-3; a possible D gene is TRBD1 (6 bases). The CDR3 extends over 16 amino acids. V was trimmed by 5 bases and J by 0 bases, leaving 14 bases between them. Germline CDR1 is MNHNY and CDR2 is SVGAGI (reference sequence). The CDR3 sequence: CASSGPGVTSGNTIYF. The DNA of the CDR3 is TGTGCCAGCAGTGGACCAGGGGTAACCTCTGGAAACACCATATATTTT.

This chain connects TRBV2 to TRBJ2-3, with D maybe TRBD2 (5 bases). The CDR3 is made up of 14 amino acids. V was shortened by 3 bases and J by 2 bases, with 9 bases between the two germline ends. Germline-derived CDR1 and CDR2 are SNHLY and FYNNEI. The CDR3 nucleotides are TGTGCCAGCAGTGACAACGGGATCACAGATACGCAGTATTTT. Translation: CASSDNGITDTQYF. The full variable domain, in which reference TRBV2 and TRBJ2-3 provide the parts outside the CDR3, is EPEVTQTPSHQVTQMGQEVILRCVPISNHLYFYWYRQILGQKVEFLVSFYNNEISEKSEIFDDQFSVERPDGSNFTLKIRSTKLEDSAMYFCASSDNGITDTQYFGPGTRLTVL.

The rearrangement joins TRBV6-5 to TRBJ1-6, with D unresolved. The CDR3 length is 14 residues. Germline CDR1 and CDR2: MNHEY and SVGAGI. V shed 2 bases and J shed 7 bases, with 9 bases lying between them. The CDR3 bases are TGTGCCAGCAGTTACCGGGAGCGCAATTCACCCCTCCACTTT. This encodes CASSYRERNSPLHF.

The chain couples TRBV24-1 to TRBJ2-2, with 8 bases identical to TRBD1. There are 12 residues in the CDR3. V was clipped by 9 bases and J by 6 bases; unmatched bases: 2. Germline CDR1 KGHDR, CDR2 SFDVKD. The CDR3 protein is CATSQGAGELFF. The CDR3 bases are TGTGCCACCTCACAGGGGGCCGGGGAGCTGTTTTTT.

The rearrangement uses TRBV7-8 and TRBJ2-1; D ambiguous. Trimming removed 5 bases at V and 9 bases at J, with 8 bases between. This CDR3 has 11 residues. Germline loops: CDR1 SGHVS, CDR2 FQNEAQ. The CDR3 spells CASSPSGEQFF. In nucleotides, the CDR3 is TGTGCCAGCAGCCCTAGTGGTGAGCAGTTCTTC.

The CDR3 region is CASSPQGRFYTF. CDR3 coding DNA: TGTGCCAGCAGCCCACAGGGCAGGTTCTACACCTTC. V gene TRBV9 combines with J gene TRBJ1-2; D is perhaps TRBD1 (6 bases). CDR3 length: 12 residues. The germline V gene encodes CDR1 SGDLS and CDR2 YYNGEE. V was shortened by 4 bases and J by 10 bases, with 14 bases between the two germline ends.

This chain uses TRBV30 with TRBJ1-3, with no clear D. This CDR3 region has 12 residues. Germline V gives CDR1 GTSNPN, CDR2 SVGIG (reference sequence). With 6 bases removed from V and 9 bases from J, the gap between germline ends came to 15 bases. CDR3 nucleotide sequence: TGTGCCTGCGACCGGGCCCCTAGCACCATATATTTT. Its translation: CACDRAPSTIYF.

V and J are TRBV27 and TRBJ1-6, with 8 bases identical to TRBD1. The CDR3 contains 17 residues. Germline trimming cut 3 bases from V and 4 bases from J; bases unmatched to any gene: 8. Germline loops: CDR1 MNHEY, CDR2 SMNVEV (reference sequence). The CDR3 here is CASSFTRQGAYNSPLHF. The CDR3 region has the DNA TGTGCCAGCAGTTTTACCCGGCAGGGGGCGTATAATTCACCCCTCCACTTT.

The gene calls are TRBV5-6 and TRBJ1-2; D not certain. V was clipped by 1 base and J by 4 bases, with 8 bases between them. The CDR3 consists of 13 residues. The V gene's germline CDR1 is SGHDT and CDR2 YYEEEE. This CDR3 reads CASSLRNSYGYTF. In DNA, the CDR3 is TGTGCCAGCAGCTTGCGGAACAGCTATGGCTACACCTTC.

CDR3 amino acids: CASSVSAGTGGLGNSPLHF. CDR3 in DNA: TGTGCCAGCAGTGTCAGTGCCGGGACAGGGGGCTTGGGCAATTCACCCCTCCACTTT. This sequence joins TRBV28 and TRBJ1-6; 12 positions agree with TRBD1. The V gene end was trimmed by 5 bases and the J gene end by 7 bases; junction bases not matched to a gene: 15. Germline V gives CDR1 MDHEN, CDR2 SYDVKM. CDR3 length equals 19 residues. The full variable domain, its missing parts supplied by reference TRBV28 and TRBJ1-6, is DVKVTQSSRYLVKRTGEKVFLECVQDMDHENMFWYRQDPGLGLRLIYFSYDVKMKEKGDIPEGYSVSREKKERFSLILESASTNQTSMYLCASSVSAGTGGLGNSPLHFGNGTRLTVT.

The chain combines TRBV6-2 or TRBV6-3 with TRBJ1-2, with a possible D match to TRBD1 (5 bases). This CDR3 is 14 amino acids long. Trimming removed 6 bases at V and 5 bases at J, with 16 bases between. Germline-derived CDR1 and CDR2 are MNHEY and SVGEGT. This CDR3 is CASSRSGPIYGYTF. The CDR3 DNA reads TGTGCCAGCAGCCGGTCGGGACCCATATATGGCTACACCTTC.

The rearrangement joins TRBV10-1 to TRBJ1-4, with 7 nucleotides matching TRBD1. With 0 bases clipped from V and 4 bases from J, the junction kept 8 bases outside the gene matches. The germline CDR1 and CDR2 sequences are WNHNN and SYGVQD (reference sequence). This CDR3 region has 17 residues. The CDR3 reads CASSESGRGHFNEKLFF. CDR3 nucleotide sequence: TGCGCCAGCAGTGAGTCAGGTAGGGGGCATTTTAATGAAAAACTGTTTTTT.

This chain connects TRBV12-3 or TRBV12-4 to TRBJ1-2; perhaps TRBD1 as D (5 bases). The CDR3 extends over 13 amino acids. Trimming cost V 3 bases and J 8 bases, with 13 bases left between them. The CDR3 reads CASSLETVYGYTF. The CDR3 bases are TGTGCCAGCAGTTTGGAGACAGTTTACGGCTACACCTTC.

This clone was detected once. The J gene is TRBJ1-5, the V gene TRBV19, with 8 nucleotides matching TRBD1. Per the germline V gene, CDR1 is LNHDA and CDR2 is SQIVND (reference sequence). The CDR3 length is 15 residues. V lost 8 bases, J lost 3 bases, and 9 bases stayed unmatched. CDR3 loop: CASVAQGAHNQPQHF. The CDR3 region has the DNA TGTGCCAGTGTTGCGCAGGGGGCTCACAATCAGCCCCAGCATTTT. Looking up the rest from reference TRBV19 and TRBJ1-5 gives the full variable domain: DGGITQSPKYLFRKEGQNVTLSCEQNLNHDAMYWYRQDPGQGLRLIYYSQIVNDFQKGDIAEGYSVSREKKESFPLTVTSAQKNPTAFYLCASVAQGAHNQPQHFGDGTRLSIL.